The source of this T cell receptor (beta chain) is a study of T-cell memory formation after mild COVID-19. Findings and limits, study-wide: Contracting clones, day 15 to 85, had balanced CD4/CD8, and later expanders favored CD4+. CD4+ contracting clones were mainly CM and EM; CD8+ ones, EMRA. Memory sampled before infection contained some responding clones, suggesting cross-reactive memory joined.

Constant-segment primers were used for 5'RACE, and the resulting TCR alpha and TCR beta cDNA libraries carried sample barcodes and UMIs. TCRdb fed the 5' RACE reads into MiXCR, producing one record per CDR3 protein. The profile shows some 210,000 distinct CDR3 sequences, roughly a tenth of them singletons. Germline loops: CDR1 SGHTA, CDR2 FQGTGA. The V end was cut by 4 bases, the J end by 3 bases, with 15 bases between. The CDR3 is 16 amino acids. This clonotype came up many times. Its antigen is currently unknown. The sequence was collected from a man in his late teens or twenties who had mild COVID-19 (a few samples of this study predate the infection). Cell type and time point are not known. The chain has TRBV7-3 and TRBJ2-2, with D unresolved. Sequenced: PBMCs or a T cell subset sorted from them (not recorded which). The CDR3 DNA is TGTGCCAGCAGCTCCACCCTCCAATTGGACACCGGGGAGCTGTTTTTT. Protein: CASSSTLQLDTGELFF.